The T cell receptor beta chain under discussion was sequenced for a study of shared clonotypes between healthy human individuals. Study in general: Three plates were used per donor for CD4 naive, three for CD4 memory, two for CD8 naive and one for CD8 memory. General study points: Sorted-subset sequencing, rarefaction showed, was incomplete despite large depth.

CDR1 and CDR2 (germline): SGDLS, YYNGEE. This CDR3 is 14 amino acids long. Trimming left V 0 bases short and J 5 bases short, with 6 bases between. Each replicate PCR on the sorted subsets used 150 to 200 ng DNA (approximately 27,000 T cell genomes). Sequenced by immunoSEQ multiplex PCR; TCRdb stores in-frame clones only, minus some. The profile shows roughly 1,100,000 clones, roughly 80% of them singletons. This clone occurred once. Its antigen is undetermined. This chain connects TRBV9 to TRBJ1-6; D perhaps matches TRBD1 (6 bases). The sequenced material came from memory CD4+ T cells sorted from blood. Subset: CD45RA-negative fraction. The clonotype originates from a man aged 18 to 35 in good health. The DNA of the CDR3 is TGTGCCAGCAGCGTAGCAGGGGATAATTCACCCCTCCACTTT. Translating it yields CASSVAGDNSPLHF.